These 24 T cell receptor beta chains share one sample of origin, sequenced in a study of human T cells and chemical hapten exposure. TCRdb itself ran the RACE reads through MiXCR, one entry per CDR3 protein. Of fewer than 300,000 distinct CDR3 sequences listed, approximately 8% were seen once; the top ten hold 1.2%. Time point described: pre-sensitization, week 0. Treatment in this sample: therapeutic diphenylcyclopropenone sensitization with weekly scalp DPC. The sample in question was whole blood, obtained in connection with sensitization to the hapten diphenylcyclopropenone (DPC). These receptor sequences come from a man between 18 and 35 years old with alopecia areata. Some clones in this sample may be carry-over from other donors' samples.

The sample holds a few counts of this clonotype. The rearrangement uses TRBV4-1 and TRBJ1-1; 8 bases line up with TRBD1. CDR3 length: 14 amino acids. V was pared by 4 bases and J by 5 bases, with 6 bases of the junction left unmatched. CDR1 MGHRA and CDR2 YSYEKL come from the germline V gene. In nucleotides, the CDR3 is TGCGCCAGCAGCCGGGGACAGGTCGTGACTGAAGCTTTCTTT. This encodes CASSRGQVVTEAFF.

The chain uses TRBV9 and TRBJ2-3; D possibly corresponds to TRBD1 (5 bases). CDR3 length equals 13 residues. With 3 bases removed from V and 5 bases from J, the gap between germline ends came to 10 bases. The germline gives CDR1 SGDLS, CDR2 YYNGEE. The CDR3 bases are TGTGCCAGCAGCGCTTATACAGGAGATACGCAGTATTTT. Amino acids: CASSAYTGDTQYF.

This clonotype was observed many times. This chain connects TRBV2 to TRBJ1-1; no clear D gene. The V gene's germline CDR1 is SNHLY and CDR2 FYNNEI. This CDR3 has 12 residues. Trimming took 7 bases from V and 5 from J, leaving 11 bases between them. The CDR3 region is CASIEVGTEAFF. The CDR3 coding sequence is TGTGCCAGCATTGAGGTGGGGACTGAAGCTTTCTTT. The whole variable domain, remainder taken from reference TRBV2 and TRBJ1-1, is EPEVTQTPSHQVTQMGQEVILRCVPISNHLYFYWYRQILGQKVEFLVSFYNNEISEKSEIFDDQFSVERPDGSNFTLKIRSTKLEDSAMYFCASIEVGTEAFFGQGTRLTVV.

The rearrangement uses TRBV4-1 and TRBJ2-7, with a tentative D call TRBD1 (6 bases). The CDR3 has 15 residues. Germline V gene data show CDR1 as MGHRA and CDR2 as YSYEKL. V lost 1 base and J lost 2, with 12 bases in between. This CDR3 reads CASSQAADRPYEQYF. CDR3 in DNA: TGCGCCAGCAGCCAAGCGGCGGACAGACCCTACGAGCAGTACTTC.

V and J are TRBV5-1 and TRBJ2-7; 8 bases map to TRBD1. Germline V gene data show CDR1 as SGHRS and CDR2 as YFSETQ. The length of the CDR3 is 14 residues. With V trimmed by 3 bases and J by 1 base, 3 bases remained unmatched. CDR3 nucleotide sequence: TGCGCCAGCAGCTCCTGGACAGGGTCCTACGAGCAGTACGTC. As protein: CASSSWTGSYEQYV.

V usage is TRBV12-3 or TRBV12-4 and J usage is TRBJ2-2; maybe TRBD1 (5 bases). V lost 3 bases and J 1 base, leaving 12 bases between the germline ends. The length of the CDR3 is 16 residues. The CDR3 sequence: CASSFVGQGNTGELFF. The CDR3 coding sequence is TGTGCCAGCAGTTTCGTAGGGCAGGGGAACACCGGGGAGCTGTTTTTT.

This clonotype was detected only a few times. V gene TRBV5-1 combines with J gene TRBJ2-3; D possibly corresponds to TRBD2 (5 bases). V lost 4 bases to trimming and J lost 2 bases, with 14 bases between them. The CDR3 consists of 15 residues. Germline V gene data show CDR1 as SGHRS and CDR2 as YFSETQ. Written as DNA, the CDR3 is TGCGCCAGCAGCCCATACACTAGGACCACAGATACGCAGTATTTT. Translated, it gives CASSPYTRTTDTQYF.

This clonotype was counted only a few times. The chain links TRBV6-6 to TRBJ1-5, with TRBD1 identical over 9 bases. The CDR3 is made up of 15 amino acids. V dropped 5 bases and J dropped 1; count of bases not matched to a gene: 3. Per germline, CDR1 MNHNY and CDR2 SVGAGI (reference sequence). The CDR3 protein is CASSGGQGSNQPQHF. In DNA, the CDR3 is TGTGCCAGCAGTGGAGGACAGGGGAGCAATCAGCCCCAGCATTTT.

This clonotype was observed at least ten times. V is TRBV29-1 and J is TRBJ2-6; TRBD1 agrees at 12 bases. The J segment lost 2 bases and the V segment lost 7 bases, leaving 9 bases of the junction unmatched. The V gene's germline CDR1 is SQVTM and CDR2 ANQGSEA. There are 17 residues in the CDR3. CDR3 in amino acids: CSAWPGQGATGANVLTF. The CDR3 DNA is TGCAGCGCCTGGCCGGGACAGGGGGCCACTGGGGCCAACGTCCTGACTTTC. The variable domain in full, with the rest retrieved from reference TRBV29-1 and TRBJ2-6, is SAVISQKPSRDICQRGTSLTIQCQVDSQVTMMFWYRQQPGQSLTLIATANQGSEATYESGFVIDKFPISRPNLTFSTLTVSNMSPEDSSIYLCSAWPGQGATGANVLTFGAGSRLTVL.

This clonotype was detected only a few times. The J gene is TRBJ1-5, the V gene TRBV6-6; no firm D call. V was shortened by 7 bases and J by 9 bases, with 16 bases between the two germline ends. Looked up from germline, CDR1 is MNHNY and CDR2 is SVGAGI (reference sequence). The CDR3 totals 13 residues. The DNA for the CDR3 is TGTGCCAGCAACCTCAAAAGGCTCGGGCCCCAGCATTTT. Amino acids: CASNLKRLGPQHF.

In its sample, this clonotype was seen a few times. V and J are TRBV12-3 or TRBV12-4 and TRBJ2-2; the match to TRBD1 covers 7 bases. The CDR3 has 15 amino acids. Trimming at V came to 6 bases and at J to 4 bases, leaving 8 bases not matched to a gene. Written as DNA, the CDR3 is TGTGCCAGCAGCAATTCAGGGGGTGGCACCGGGGAGCTGTTTTTT. This sequence encodes CASSNSGGGTGELFF.

The rearrangement uses TRBV27 and TRBJ2-2; 7 nucleotides agree with TRBD2. CDR1 is MNHEY, CDR2 SMNVEV, per germline (reference sequence). This CDR3 has 15 residues. Trimming took 6 bases from V and 4 from J; bases not matched to a gene: 8. The CDR3, as DNA: TGTGCCAGCAGCGGGAGGCTTACCTCCACCGGGGAGCTGTTTTTT. This codes for CASSGRLTSTGELFF.

The J gene is TRBJ2-7, the V gene TRBV7-7; D call uncertain. Germline V gene sequence: CDR1 SSHAT, CDR2 FNYEAQ (reference sequence). V shed 1 base and J shed 1 base, with 8 bases lying between them. The CDR3 is 14 amino acids. The CDR3 loop is CASSLGVGSYEQYF. CDR3 sequence (DNA): TGTGCCAGCAGCTTAGGGGTCGGGTCCTACGAGCAGTACTTC.

This clonotype showed up just a few times. The chain employs TRBV20-1 and TRBJ1-6, with a tentative D call TRBD1 (6 bases). The CDR3 extends over 16 amino acids. V was pared by 3 bases and J by 4 bases, with 16 bases between. The germline V gene has CDR1 DFQATT and CDR2 SNEGSKA (reference sequence). The CDR3 here is CSASRTANLYNSPLHF. DNA for the CDR3: TGCAGTGCTAGTAGGACAGCCAACCTTTATAATTCACCCCTCCACTTT.

The rearrangement uses TRBV7-2 and TRBJ1-4; D uncertain. With 5 bases removed from V and 5 bases from J, the gap between germline ends came to 9 bases. The CDR3 sequence is 13 residues long. Per germline, CDR1 SGHTA and CDR2 FQGNSA. The CDR3 region is CASSLTYNEKLFF. The CDR3 nucleotides read TGTGCCAGCAGCCTAACGTACAATGAAAAACTGTTTTTT.

The chain carries TRBV6-2 or TRBV6-3 and TRBJ2-3; D remains unclear. Trimming removed 2 bases from V and 0 bases from J, with 12 bases in between. Germline V gives CDR1 MNHEY, CDR2 SVGEGT. The CDR3 spans 16 residues. The chain's CDR3 is CASSYGQPSSTDTQYF. CDR3 DNA sequence: TGTGCCAGCAGTTACGGGCAGCCCTCTAGCACAGATACGCAGTATTTT.

The chain employs TRBV4-3 and TRBJ1-1; 9 bases are a match to TRBD1. The germline gives CDR1 LGHNA, CDR2 YSLEER. V shed 0 bases and J 7 bases; nucleotides not matched to a gene: 9. CDR3 length equals 16 residues. CDR3 in DNA: TGCGCCAGCAGCCAAGATCCTGGGACAGGGACGGGTGAAGCTTTCTTT. Translated: CASSQDPGTGTGEAFF.

The chain combines TRBV20-1 with TRBJ1-5; no reliable D call. V gave up 5 bases and J gave up 4 bases, with 15 bases separating them. Germline CDR1 and CDR2: DFQATT and SNEGSKA (reference sequence). CDR3 size: 14 residues. The CDR3 region has the DNA TGCAGTGCTCCGGATAGGGCCGCTAATCAGCCCCAGCATTTT. Translation: CSAPDRAANQPQHF.

This clonotype was detected a few times. The J gene is TRBJ2-7, the V gene TRBV20-1; TRBD2 agrees at 11 bases. Germline CDR1 is DFQATT and CDR2 is SNEGSKA (reference sequence). V lost 4 bases and J lost 2; bases outside the gene matches: 7. This CDR3 region has 15 residues. Written as DNA, the CDR3 is TGCAGTGCTAAGAAGGGGACTAGCGGACCCTACGAGCAGTACTTC. This translates into CSAKKGTSGPYEQYF.

This chain's CDR3 is CASSQDRTGGKGGYTF. In nucleotides, the CDR3 is TGCGCCAGCAGCCAAGATCGAACAGGGGGCAAAGGGGGCTACACCTTC. V and J are TRBV4-3 and TRBJ1-2, with TRBD1 identical over 9 bases. Looked up from germline, CDR1 is LGHNA and CDR2 is YSLEER. V gave up 0 bases and J gave up 8 bases; unmatched junction bases: 10. The CDR3 has 16 residues.

In this sample, this clonotype turned up many times. The chain combines TRBV7-9 with TRBJ1-6, with 11 bases identical to TRBD1. The V gene end was trimmed by 7 bases and the J gene end by 1 base; junction bases not matched to a gene: 9. From germline, CDR1 is SEHNR and CDR2 FQNEAQ (reference sequence). The CDR3 is made up of 18 amino acids. As DNA, the CDR3 is TGTGCCAGCACCCAGACGGACAGGGGGCAGTCCTATAATTCACCCCTCCACTTT. Amino acid sequence: CASTQTDRGQSYNSPLHF.

This clonotype was picked up many times. The rearrangement uses TRBV7-8 and TRBJ2-3; perhaps TRBD1 as D (6 bases). Trimming cost V 0 bases and J 2 bases, with 9 bases left between them. CDR3 length: 15 residues. CDR1 SGHVS and CDR2 FQNEAQ come from the germline V gene. CDR3 residues: CASSLAGAVTDTQYF. The CDR3 DNA sequence: TGTGCCAGCAGCTTAGCGGGGGCCGTCACAGATACGCAGTATTTT.

There are a few counts of this clonotype. V is TRBV3-1 and J is TRBJ1-1; D uncertain. This CDR3 region has 12 residues. Germline CDR1 reads LGHDT; CDR2 reads YNNKEL (reference sequence). Between the trimmed V and J ends, which lost 5 bases and 10 bases, there was a span of 14 bases. The DNA of the CDR3 is TGTGCCAGCAGCTCGACACTCCGCGGAGCTTTCTTT. Its protein product is CASSSTLRGAFF.

Only a few counts were recorded for this clonotype. The genes are TRBV24-1 and TRBJ1-4; TRBD1 matches at 7 bases. Germline-derived CDR1 and CDR2 are KGHDR and SFDVKD. The CDR3 contains 17 residues. V was pared by 6 bases and J by 5 bases, with 14 bases of the junction left unmatched. The CDR3 loop reads CATSKYIAGTENEKLFF. CDR3 bases: TGTGCCACCAGTAAATACATAGCCGGGACAGAAAATGAAAAACTGTTTTTT.